One sample yielded the 26 T cell receptor beta chains listed below, sequenced in a study of blood T cell repertoires in COVID-19. Libraries were prepared by immunoSEQ multiplex PCR; TCRdb keeps only in-frame clonotypes and omits some of them. The sample has some 220,000 clones, around 81% seen once. Material: peripheral blood. These receptors were obtained from a woman in her seventies with acute or convalescent COVID-19.

This chain joins TRBV5-8 and TRBJ1-5, with 9 bases lining up with TRBD1. CDR3 length: 13 amino acids. Germline assignment: CDR1 SGHTS and CDR2 YDEGEE. V was pared by 4 bases and J by 5 bases, with 1 base of the junction left unmatched. CDR3 loop: CASSRTGDQPQHF. CDR3 sequence (DNA): TGTGCCAGCAGCAGGACAGGGGATCAGCCCCAGCATTTT.

The CDR3 DNA follows: TGTGCCAGCAGCTTTAGGGGGTGGGGCACAGATACGCAGTATTTT. Its translation: CASSFRGWGTDTQYF. The gene calls are TRBV7-9 and TRBJ2-3, with TRBD1 as a possible D gene (6 bases). Trimming cost V 3 bases and J 1 base, with 11 bases left between them. This CDR3 has 15 amino acids. Germline CDR1 reads SEHNR; CDR2 reads FQNEAQ (reference sequence).

The chain is built from TRBV5-1 and TRBJ2-3; 13 bases line up with TRBD2. Germline assignment: CDR1 SGHRS and CDR2 YFSETQ. The CDR3 is 18 residues long. J gave up 3 bases and V 0 bases, and 7 bases lay outside the gene matches. The CDR3 bases are TGCGCCAGCAGCTTGGGGTACGGACTAGCGGGAGTTACAGATACGCAGTATTTT. This sequence encodes CASSLGYGLAGVTDTQYF.

V gene TRBV30 combines with J gene TRBJ1-5, with a possible D match to TRBD1 (5 bases). V lost 0 bases, J lost 7 bases, and 13 bases lay in between. The V gene's germline CDR1 is GTSNPN and CDR2 SVGIG (reference sequence). CDR3 length: 14 amino acids. The CDR3 loop reads CAWSVRGGEQPQHF. Written as DNA, the CDR3 is TGTGCCTGGAGTGTACGGGGGGGAGAACAGCCCCAGCATTTT.

V usage is TRBV2 and J usage is TRBJ2-1; D is possibly TRBD1 (6 bases). Trimming took off 4 bases at V and 0 bases at J, with 13 bases between the two ends. The length of the CDR3 is 16 residues. Germline-derived CDR1 and CDR2 are SNHLY and FYNNEI. The chain's CDR3 is CASSGTAVSSYNEQFF. The CDR3 bases are TGTGCCAGCAGTGGGACAGCCGTCAGCTCCTACAATGAGCAGTTCTTC. Full variable domain (missing parts from reference TRBV2 and TRBJ2-1): EPEVTQTPSHQVTQMGQEVILRCVPISNHLYFYWYRQILGQKVEFLVSFYNNEISEKSEIFDDQFSVERPDGSNFTLKIRSTKLEDSAMYFCASSGTAVSSYNEQFFGPGTRLTVL.

This chain connects TRBV9 to TRBJ2-1; 7 bases align to TRBD2. This CDR3 is built from 19 residues. The V gene end was trimmed by 0 bases and the J gene end by 4 bases; junction bases not matched to a gene: 16. CDR1 SGDLS and CDR2 YYNGEE come from the germline V gene. The CDR3 sequence is CASSVAPGAGPEKYNEQFF. For the CDR3, the DNA is TGTGCCAGCAGCGTAGCTCCTGGAGCGGGGCCCGAAAAATACAATGAGCAGTTCTTC.

The chain joins TRBV19 to TRBJ2-7, with 7 bases matching TRBD2. The germline V gene has CDR1 LNHDA and CDR2 SQIVND (reference sequence). This CDR3 has 14 residues. With V trimmed by 4 bases and J by 6 bases, 9 bases remained unmatched. The CDR3 DNA is TGTGCCAGTAGTAGGGGGGGGAGCATCGCCGAGCAGTACTTC. This codes for CASSRGGSIAEQYF.

The genes are TRBV6-5 and TRBJ1-5, with D possibly matching TRBD1 (5 bases). The CDR3 covers 15 residues. CDR1 is MNHEY and CDR2 is SVGAGI in the germline V gene. V dropped 6 bases and J dropped 4 bases, with 16 bases sitting between them. CDR3 in amino acids: CASRGLQALNQPQHF. The CDR3 DNA sequence: TGTGCCAGCAGGGGACTACAGGCCTTGAATCAGCCCCAGCATTTT.

This sequence joins TRBV6-5 and TRBJ2-1, with TRBD2 matching 12 bases. The trim removed 8 bases at V and 4 bases at J, leaving 3 bases unmatched. Germline V gene data show CDR1 as MNHEY and CDR2 as SVGAGI. This CDR3 comprises 14 residues. Here the CDR3 DNA reads TGTGCCAGCGACCTAGCGGGGGGGTACAATGAGCAGTTCTTC. Encoded protein: CASDLAGGYNEQFF.

The chain has TRBV27 and TRBJ2-1; 10 positions agree with TRBD1. In germline, CDR1 is MNHEY, CDR2 SMNVEV (reference sequence). The trim removed 11 bases at V and 6 bases at J, leaving 13 bases unmatched. The CDR3 covers 15 residues. The DNA for the CDR3 is TGTGCCGCATCTCCGGGACAGGGGATGCTCAATGAGCAGTTCTTC. The encoded protein is CAASPGQGMLNEQFF.

This clone turned up a few times. The chain employs TRBV4-2 and TRBJ1-1, with 7 bases aligning to TRBD1. The germline gives CDR1 LGHNA, CDR2 YNFKEQ. This CDR3 comprises 13 residues. V was pared by 2 bases and J by 8 bases, with 5 bases of the junction left unmatched. The CDR3 is CASSQKTGWEAFF. The CDR3 nucleotides read TGTGCCAGCAGCCAAAAGACAGGGTGGGAAGCTTTCTTT.

This chain uses TRBV9 with TRBJ2-7; 9 bases agree with TRBD2. Germline loops: CDR1 SGDLS, CDR2 YYNGEE. The junction had 9 bases not matched to a gene; V was cut back by 0 bases and J by 8 bases. The CDR3 is 15 residues long. CDR3 in amino acids: CASSVVGLAGSQQYF. CDR3 DNA: TGTGCCAGCAGCGTAGTAGGGCTAGCGGGGTCCCAGCAGTACTTC.

This clone was counted once. The V and J genes are TRBV11-2 and TRBJ2-7, with D tentatively TRBD1 (7 bases). The CDR3 contains 13 residues. Trimming removed 4 bases at V and 5 bases at J, with 12 bases between. Germline V gives CDR1 SGHAT, CDR2 FQNNGV. The CDR3 nucleotides are TGTGCCAGCAGCTACCAGGGGGGCGACGAGCAGTACTTC. Translating it yields CASSYQGGDEQYF.

This clone was detected only once. The rearrangement uses TRBV6-5 and TRBJ2-1, with 9 bases lining up with TRBD1. Losses at the gene ends were 2 bases for V and 3 bases for J; bases not matched to a gene: 2. The CDR3 is made up of 15 amino acids. The germline gives CDR1 MNHEY, CDR2 SVGAGI. The CDR3 here is CASSYPTGGYNEQFF. The DNA for the CDR3 is TGTGCCAGCAGTTACCCGACAGGGGGCTACAATGAGCAGTTCTTC.

This sequence joins TRBV7-2 and TRBJ2-5; D perhaps matches TRBD2 (6 bases). V was clipped by 5 bases and J by 6 bases, with 13 bases between them. Germline lookup yields CDR1 SGHTA and CDR2 FQGNSA. There are 13 residues in the CDR3. The CDR3 DNA sequence: TGTGCCAGCAGCACAGGAGGGGAGAAGACCCAGTACTTC. As protein: CASSTGGEKTQYF.

This clone was seen repeatedly, ten times or more. The chain recombines TRBV5-1 with TRBJ2-7; no firm D call. The CDR3 extends over 13 amino acids. Germline values: CDR1 SGHRS, CDR2 YFSETQ. V lost 0 bases, J lost 2 bases, and 6 bases lay in between. CDR3 loop: CASSLGSPYEQYF. The CDR3, as DNA: TGCGCCAGCAGCTTGGGGAGCCCCTACGAGCAGTACTTC.

Only one count was recorded for this clone. The rearrangement links TRBV30 to TRBJ2-7, with D maybe TRBD1 (8 bases). The germline gives CDR1 GTSNPN, CDR2 SVGIG (reference sequence). V was shortened by 3 bases and J by 4 bases, with 13 bases between the two germline ends. The CDR3 is 13 residues long. The DNA for the CDR3 is TGTGCCTGGAGGCCACAGGGGGGGTACGAGCAGTACTTC. As protein: CAWRPQGGYEQYF.

The chain has TRBV5-1 and TRBJ1-2; the D gene is possibly TRBD1 (6 bases). V was trimmed by 4 bases and J by 0 bases, leaving 13 bases between them. Germline-derived CDR1 and CDR2 are SGHRS and YFSETQ. The CDR3 is 15 amino acids. In nucleotides, the CDR3 is TGCGCCAGCAGCGAAGGGACACCGACTAACTATGGCTACACCTTC. Amino acid sequence: CASSEGTPTNYGYTF.

The genes are TRBV7-2 and TRBJ1-5; TRBD1 might be the D (5 bases). Trimming pared 3 bases from V and 5 bases from J, leaving 8 bases between. The CDR3 is 13 residues long. In germline, CDR1 is SGHTA, CDR2 FQGNSA. The CDR3 sequence: CASSFDSYQPQHF. CDR3 coding DNA: TGTGCCAGCAGCTTCGACAGCTATCAGCCCCAGCATTTT.

A single count supports this clone. V usage is TRBV6-5 and J usage is TRBJ2-1; weak D call: TRBD2 (5 bases). Trimming took 8 bases from V and 1 from J, leaving 12 bases between them. The CDR3 is 14 amino acids. Looked up from germline, CDR1 is MNHEY and CDR2 is SVGAGI. CDR3 region: CASHGVVSYNEQFF. Here the CDR3 DNA reads TGTGCCAGCCACGGGGTTGTTTCCTACAATGAGCAGTTCTTC.

As concerns this clone: Other DNA sequences within the sample encode an identical CDR3. The chain links TRBV15 to TRBJ2-5; a possible D gene is TRBD2 (5 bases). Trimming removed 1 base at V and 5 bases at J, with 11 bases between. The CDR3 is 14 amino acids. Germline V CDR1 and CDR2: LNHNV, YYDKDF (reference sequence). In nucleotides, the CDR3 is TGTGCCACCAGCAGAGGGACGGGCGGGGAGACCCAGTACTTC. It is translated as CATSRGTGGETQYF.

CDR3 nucleotide sequence: TGTGCCACCAATCGACAGGGAGCAGATACGCAGTATTTT. It specifies CATNRQGADTQYF. The chain joins TRBV24-1 to TRBJ2-3; TRBD1 aligns across 7 bases. V dropped 8 bases and J dropped 4; count of bases not matched to a gene: 5. The germline V gene encodes CDR1 KGHDR and CDR2 SFDVKD. CDR3 length: 13 residues.

This clone was seen only once. V is TRBV18 and J is TRBJ2-7; D is uncertain. Germline V CDR1 and CDR2: KGHSH, LQKENI. The CDR3 has 13 amino acids. V lost 2 bases and J 6 bases, leaving 11 bases between the germline ends. Written as DNA, the CDR3 is TGTGCCAGCTCACCAACCGGGTCCGGCGAGCAGTACGTC. Its translation is CASSPTGSGEQYV.

Written as DNA, the CDR3 is TGTGCCAGCAGCTTTTATGGAAACACCATATATTTT. Its protein product is CASSFYGNTIYF. The chain is built from TRBV11-2 and TRBJ1-3; D call uncertain. In germline, CDR1 is SGHAT, CDR2 FQNNGV. Trimming removed 3 bases from V and 3 bases from J, with 3 bases in between. The CDR3 length is 12 residues.

The rearrangement joins TRBV19 to TRBJ1-3, with D hard to call. The CDR3 is made up of 11 amino acids. Germline assignment: CDR1 LNHDA and CDR2 SQIVND (reference sequence). Trimming stripped 4 bases from V and 16 bases from J, with 14 bases between. The CDR3 spells CASSTEEVEYF. The CDR3, as DNA: TGTGCCAGTAGTACAGAGGAGGTTGAGTATTTT.

CDR3 region: CASTRSGGDNEQFF. CDR3 sequence (DNA): TGTGCCAGTACCAGAAGCGGGGGAGACAATGAGCAGTTCTTC. The chain recombines TRBV19 with TRBJ2-1; the match to TRBD2 covers 8 bases. The CDR3 totals 14 residues. The germline CDR1 and CDR2 sequences are LNHDA and SQIVND (reference sequence). V shed 7 bases, J shed 5 bases, and the junction held 7 bases outside the gene matches.